This T cell receptor beta chain is drawn from a study of blood T cell repertoires in COVID-19. The CDR3 runs to 15 residues. Per germline, CDR1 SGHNT and CDR2 YYREEE (reference sequence). With 0 bases clipped from V and 13 bases from J, the junction kept 10 bases outside the gene matches. Profiled with immunoSEQ multiplex PCR; TCRdb holds only in-frame clones, not every one. Of 150,000 to 200,000 clones listed, approximately 80% are singletons. The receptor was isolated from a woman in her 70s with COVID-19, enrolled during active disease. The chain employs TRBV5-4 and TRBJ2-3; 11 bases fit TRBD2. Sequencing input: peripheral blood. CDR3 in DNA: TGTGCCAGCAGCTTGGCGCTAGCGGGAGGTGGGGAGGAGTATTTT. This encodes CASSLALAGGGEEYF.